This entry lists 15 T cell receptor beta chains sequenced from one sample in a study of OX40 agonist ivuxolimab in advanced cancers. Generated by immunoSEQ multiplex PCR, the TCRdb table keeps only in-frame clones and is missing some. The sample has approximately 160,000 clones; around 94% are singletons. The specimen comprised CD4+ or CD8+ T cells sorted from blood, sampled in a trial of the OX40 agonist ivuxolimab. These receptor sequences come from an adult with an advanced solid tumor such as melanoma, head and neck, liver or kidney cancer.

The chain employs TRBV18 and TRBJ1-2; no clear D gene. The germline V gene encodes CDR1 KGHSH and CDR2 LQKENI. The CDR3 extends over 11 amino acids. With 1 base removed from V and 9 bases from J, the gap between germline ends came to 6 bases. The CDR3 loop is CASSPQQSYTF. The CDR3 coding sequence is TGTGCCAGCTCACCACAACAGAGCTACACCTTC. The full variable domain, rest sourced from reference TRBV18 and TRBJ1-2, is NAGVMQNPRHLVRRRGQEARLRCSPMKGHSHVYWYRQLPEEGLKFMVYLQKENIIDESGMPKERFSAEFPKEGPSILRIQQVVRGDSAAYFCASSPQQSYTFGSGTRLTVV.

The chain recombines TRBV19 with TRBJ2-3; D is uncertain. The V end lost 2 bases, the J end lost 2 bases, and 11 bases lay between the germline ends. Germline loops: CDR1 LNHDA, CDR2 SQIVND (reference sequence). This CDR3 is built from 15 residues. CDR3 DNA sequence: TGTGCCAGTAGTATAATAGCAGGTTTCACAGATACGCAGTATTTT. Its translation is CASSIIAGFTDTQYF.

The chain is built from TRBV6-6 and TRBJ2-7, with 11 bases lining up with TRBD1. This CDR3 is built from 14 residues. V gave up 6 bases and J gave up 2 bases; unmatched junction bases: 3. Germline V CDR1 and CDR2: MNHNY, SVGAGI (reference sequence). The CDR3 DNA is TGTGCCAGCAGAAGGGGACAGGGGGCCTACGAGCAGTACTTC. Protein: CASRRGQGAYEQYF.

The chain couples TRBV30 to TRBJ2-5; no definite D call. Germline V gene lookup returns CDR1 GTSNPN and CDR2 SVGIG (reference sequence). The CDR3 is 12 residues long. With 2 bases removed from V and 5 bases from J, the gap between germline ends came to 9 bases. CDR3 sequence (DNA): TGTGCCTGGAGTCTGGGGTCGGAGACCCAGTACTTC. Translation: CAWSLGSETQYF.

The chain is built from TRBV7-2 and TRBJ2-3; the match to TRBD2 covers 10 bases. The CDR3 totals 17 residues. J lost 2 bases, V lost 1 base, and 6 bases had no gene match. CDR1 and CDR2 from the germline V gene are SGHTA and FQGNSA. CDR3 amino acids: CASSLGLAGAATDTQYF. CDR3 nucleotides: TGTGCCAGCAGCTTAGGGCTAGCGGGGGCCGCCACAGATACGCAGTATTTT. Drawing the rest from reference TRBV7-2 and TRBJ2-3, the complete variable domain is GAGVSQSPSNKVTEKGKDVELRCDPISGHTALYWYRQSLGQGLEFLIYFQGNSAPDKSGLPSDRFSAERTGGSVSTLTIQRTQQEDSAVYLCASSLGLAGAATDTQYFGPGTRLTVL.

Only one count was recorded for this clone. The V call is TRBV4-2, the J call TRBJ1-4, with D uncertain. Trimming took off 1 base at V and 8 bases at J, with 11 bases between the two ends. Looked up from germline, CDR1 is LGHNA and CDR2 is YNFKEQ. The CDR3 runs to 14 residues. The CDR3 coding sequence is TGTGCCAGCAGCCAAGCTCACGGACGAGAAAAACTGTTTTTT. It translates to CASSQAHGREKLFF.

J is TRBJ1-6 and V is TRBV28, with 7 bases lining up with TRBD1. Germline CDR1 reads MDHEN; CDR2 reads SYDVKM. J lost 13 bases, V lost 8 bases, and 17 bases had no gene match. This CDR3 is 15 amino acids long. The DNA of the CDR3 is TGTGCCAGCGGCCTGATAATACAGGGGCCCAAGCCCCTCCACTTT. Translating it yields CASGLIIQGPKPLHF.

The chain employs TRBV9 and TRBJ2-3; 8 bases are shared with TRBD2. Losses at the gene ends were 0 bases for V and 5 bases for J; bases not matched to a gene: 5. CDR1 and CDR2 (germline): SGDLS, YYNGEE. The CDR3 extends over 15 amino acids. The CDR3 here is CASSVGGSGVDTQYF. The CDR3 bases are TGTGCCAGCAGCGTAGGCGGTAGCGGGGTAGATACGCAGTATTTT. The whole variable domain, filled in from reference TRBV9 and TRBJ2-3, reads DSGVTQTPKHLITATGQRVTLRCSPRSGDLSVYWYQQSLDQGLQFLIQYYNGEERAKGNILERFSAQQFPDLHSELNLSSLELGDSALYFCASSVGGSGVDTQYFGPGTRLTVL.

Concerning this clone itself: At the DNA level, this CDR3 is encoded by other sequences in the same sample as well. The chain recombines TRBV5-1 with TRBJ2-3, with 11 nucleotides matching TRBD2. There are 16 residues in the CDR3. Trimming took 4 bases from V and 0 from J; bases not matched to a gene: 4. CDR1 is SGHRS and CDR2 is YFSETQ in the germline V gene. The CDR3 is CASSSRTSGSTDTQYF. The CDR3 region has the DNA TGCGCCAGCAGCAGCCGGACTAGCGGGAGCACAGATACGCAGTATTTT.

The genes are TRBV5-6 and TRBJ2-1; TRBD2 aligns across 11 bases. V shed 0 bases and J 12 bases; nucleotides not matched to a gene: 8. The germline V gene has CDR1 SGHDT and CDR2 YYEEEE. This CDR3 comprises 15 residues. The CDR3 sequence: CASSLGGLAGGRQFF. The CDR3 nucleotides are TGTGCCAGCAGCTTGGGTGGGCTAGCGGGAGGAAGGCAGTTCTTC. Full variable domain (missing parts from reference TRBV5-6 and TRBJ2-1): DAGVTQSPTHLIKTRGQQVTLRCSPKSGHDTVSWYQQALGQGPQFIFQYYEEEERQRGNFPDRFSGHQFPNYSSELNVNALLLGDSALYLCASSLGGLAGGRQFFGPGTRLTVL.

The V and J genes are TRBV5-6 and TRBJ2-7; D not resolved. Germline-derived CDR1 and CDR2 are SGHDT and YYEEEE. The V and J ends lost 0 bases and 0 bases respectively, with 10 bases between them. The CDR3 extends over 15 amino acids. Here the CDR3 DNA reads TGTGCCAGCAGCTTGGAGGGCTGGGCCTCCTACGAGCAGTACTTC. It codes for CASSLEGWASYEQYF. The entire variable domain, with the rest obtained from reference TRBV5-6 and TRBJ2-7, is as follows: DAGVTQSPTHLIKTRGQQVTLRCSPKSGHDTVSWYQQALGQGPQFIFQYYEEEERQRGNFPDRFSGHQFPNYSSELNVNALLLGDSALYLCASSLEGWASYEQYFGPGTRLTVT.

The chain recombines TRBV9 with TRBJ2-2; possible D gene TRBD1, 5 bases. Germline loops: CDR1 SGDLS, CDR2 YYNGEE. CDR3 size: 12 residues. The V end was cut by 5 bases, the J end by 8 bases, with 10 bases between. The CDR3: CASRGQTGELFF. The DNA for the CDR3 is TGTGCCAGCAGGGGGCAAACGGGGGAGCTGTTTTTT. Together with reference TRBV9 and TRBJ2-2, the CDR3 gives the full variable domain: DSGVTQTPKHLITATGQRVTLRCSPRSGDLSVYWYQQSLDQGLQFLIQYYNGEERAKGNILERFSAQQFPDLHSELNLSSLELGDSALYFCASRGQTGELFFGEGSRLTVL.

This clone showed up just once. The chain links TRBV28 to TRBJ1-3; 7 bases are a match to TRBD1. Germline CDR1 and CDR2: MDHEN and SYDVKM. This CDR3 spans 15 amino acids. V trimming: 2 bases; J trimming: 2 bases; junction bases outside the gene matches: 3. In nucleotides, the CDR3 is TGTGCCAGCAGTTTAGGACAGGACACTGGAAACACCATATATTTT. Protein: CASSLGQDTGNTIYF.

J is TRBJ2-3 and V is TRBV6-5, with 11 bases fitting TRBD1. The CDR3 is made up of 16 amino acids. Unmatched junction bases numbered 3, after V lost 4 bases and J lost 0 bases. Germline V gives CDR1 MNHEY, CDR2 SVGAGI. The CDR3: CASSWTGGSSTDTQYF. For the CDR3, the DNA is TGTGCCAGCAGTTGGACAGGGGGCTCTAGCACAGATACGCAGTATTTT.

The chain is built from TRBV2 and TRBJ2-7; D call uncertain. The CDR3 totals 13 residues. With 7 bases removed from V and 6 bases from J, the gap between germline ends came to 16 bases. CDR1 is SNHLY, CDR2 FYNNEI, per germline. CDR3 DNA sequence: TGTGCCAGCACCCTAAGGGTCCGTGCCGAGCAGTACTTC. Amino acids: CASTLRVRAEQYF.